Listed below are T cell receptor beta chains from one sample, sequenced in a study of blood T cell repertoires in COVID-19. Profiled with immunoSEQ multiplex PCR; TCRdb holds only in-frame clones, not every one. The sample lists 200,000 or so clones, around 89% seen once, with over 3% in the top ten. Material for sequencing was PBMCs or T cells enriched from blood (not recorded which). The receptors shown here come from a woman under 30 in a cohort exposed to, infected with or recovered from COVID-19 (not recorded which). CDR3s include the opening cysteine and the closing phenylalanine or tryptophan. Fields, in order: V gene, J gene, clone size, D gene, CDR3 protein, CDR3 DNA. D genes are given only for firm matches. Size tells how often a clone was seen (once, few, many) or the class of an expanded clone, and some rows leave it out.

V: TRBV10-3
J: TRBJ2-6
size: NA
D: TRBD1
CDR3: CAISDATGGSGANVLTF
DNA: TGTGCCATCAGTGACGCCACAGGGGGCTCTGGGGCCAACGTCCTGACTTTC

V: TRBV9
J: TRBJ2-3
size: NA
D: NA
CDR3: CASSPVKRSDTDTQYF
DNA: TGTGCCAGCAGCCCCGTTAAGCGGAGCGACACAGATACGCAGTATTTT

V: TRBV6-5
J: TRBJ2-2
size: NA
D: NA
CDR3: CASTKSGELFF
DNA: TGTGCCAGCACCAAATCCGGGGAGCTGTTTTTT

V: TRBV4-1
J: TRBJ1-1
size: NA
D: TRBD1
CDR3: CASSQGTGQGVPSGTEAFF
DNA: TGCGCCAGCAGCCAAGGGACTGGACAGGGGGTTCCCTCGGGCACTGAAGCTTTCTTT

V: TRBV7-2
J: TRBJ1-4
size: NA
D: NA
CDR3: CASRQTGLGEKLFF
DNA: TGTGCCAGCAGACAAACAGGGTTAGGGGAAAAACTGTTTTTT

V: TRBV24-1
J: TRBJ2-5
size: NA
D: TRBD2
CDR3: CATKGTSGVQETQYF
DNA: TGTGCCACCAAGGGGACTAGCGGGGTCCAAGAGACCCAGTACTTC

V: TRBV19
J: TRBJ1-1
size: NA
D: NA
CDR3: CASSAGLNTEAFF
DNA: TGTGCCAGTAGTGCCGGGTTGAACACTGAAGCTTTCTTT

V: TRBV30
J: TRBJ1-5
size: NA
D: NA
CDR3: CAWSLGGNQPQHF
DNA: TGTGCCTGGAGTTTAGGAGGGAATCAGCCCCAGCATTTT

V: TRBV7-9
J: TRBJ2-2
size: NA
D: NA
CDR3: CASSLIGGSENTGELFF
DNA: TGTGCCAGCAGCTTAATCGGTGGGAGTGAGAACACCGGGGAGCTGTTTTTT

V: TRBV11-1
J: TRBJ2-1
size: NA
D: NA
CDR3: CASSPVGVRGDNEQFF
DNA: TGTGCCAGCAGCCCCGTGGGCGTCAGGGGAGACAATGAGCAGTTCTTC

V: TRBV25-1
J: TRBJ2-7
size: NA
D: TRBD1
CDR3: CASSGHRGAVGDEQYF
DNA: TGTGCCAGCAGTGGTCACAGGGGTGCAGTGGGTGACGAGCAGTACTTC

V: TRBV7-2
J: TRBJ1-2
size: NA
D: TRBD1
CDR3: CASSSDRALIRGYTF
DNA: TGTGCCAGCAGCTCGGACAGGGCTTTAATCCGTGGCTACACCTTC

V: TRBV12-3/TRBV12-4
J: TRBJ1-1
size: NA
D: NA
CDR3: CASSLARDTEAFF
DNA: TGTGCCAGCAGTCTGGCCCGGGACACTGAAGCTTTCTTT

V: TRBV27
J: TRBJ1-2
size: NA
D: NA
CDR3: CASRGAGGAGGYTF
DNA: TGTGCCAGCAGGGGCGCCGGGGGGGCTGGTGGCTACACCTTC

V: TRBV29-1
J: TRBJ2-5
size: few
D: NA
CDR3: CSVGRGANQETQYF
DNA: TGCAGCGTTGGACGGGGGGCCAACCAAGAGACCCAGTACTTC

V: TRBV3-1/TRBV3-2
J: TRBJ2-3
size: NA
D: TRBD2
CDR3: CASSRSGSTDTQYF
DNA: TGTGCCAGCAGCCGTAGCGGGAGCACAGATACGCAGTATTTT

V: TRBV4-2
J: TRBJ2-2
size: few
D: TRBD2
CDR3: CASSPTPLAGGGPGELFF
DNA: TGTGCCAGCAGCCCTACACCTCTAGCGGGGGGGGGCCCCGGGGAGCTGTTTTTT

V: TRBV19
J: TRBJ1-5
size: NA
D: NA
CDR3: CASSILQGPQHF
DNA: TGTGCCAGTAGTATTCTACAGGGCCCCCAGCATTTT

V: TRBV30
J: TRBJ1-2
size: once
D: TRBD1
CDR3: CAGTGPNYGYTF
DNA: TGTGCCGGGACAGGGCCTAACTATGGCTACACCTTC

V: TRBV27
J: TRBJ1-1
size: NA
D: NA
CDR3: CASSLWANTEAFF
DNA: TGTGCCAGCAGTTTATGGGCCAACACTGAAGCTTTCTTT

V: TRBV27
J: TRBJ2-5
size: NA
D: NA
CDR3: CASSSPSPGLAQETQYF
DNA: TGTGCCAGCAGTTCTCCAAGCCCGGGACTGGCACAAGAGACCCAGTACTTC

V: TRBV19
J: TRBJ1-2
size: once
D: NA
CDR3: CASSILGRTNYGYTF
DNA: TGTGCCAGTAGTATCCTTGGCCGAACTAACTATGGCTACACCTTC

V: TRBV19
J: TRBJ2-1
size: NA
D: TRBD1
CDR3: CASSIDAGGYEQFF
DNA: TGTGCCAGTAGTATAGATGCAGGGGGCTATGAGCAGTTCTTC

V: TRBV5-3
J: TRBJ1-1
size: NA
D: NA
CDR3: CARSLPGGNTEAFF
DNA: TGTGCCAGAAGCTTGCCGGGGGGGAACACTGAAGCTTTCTTT

V: TRBV5-4
J: TRBJ1-2
size: NA
D: TRBD1
CDR3: CASSLDRGWYGYTF
DNA: TGTGCCAGCAGCTTGGACAGGGGGTGGTATGGCTACACCTTC

V: TRBV6-5
J: TRBJ2-2
size: few
D: TRBD2
CDR3: CASSYSTSGGAGELFF
DNA: TGTGCCAGCAGTTACTCGACTAGCGGGGGGGCCGGGGAGCTGTTTTTT

V: TRBV27
J: TRBJ1-1
size: once
D: NA
CDR3: CASSFLGGNTEAFF
DNA: TGTGCCAGCAGTTTCTTGGGGGGGAACACTGAAGCTTTCTTT

V: TRBV6-5
J: TRBJ1-1
size: NA
D: NA
CDR3: CASTQDSTMNTEAFF
DNA: TGTGCCAGCACGCAGGACTCGACCATGAACACTGAAGCTTTCTTT

V: TRBV4-1
J: TRBJ2-7
size: NA
D: NA
CDR3: CASSQGSVQSSYEQYF
DNA: TGCGCCAGCAGCCAAGGGTCGGTCCAGTCTAGCTACGAGCAGTACTTC

V: TRBV20-1
J: TRBJ1-1
size: NA
D: TRBD1
CDR3: CSAVTGGKAFF
DNA: TGCAGTGCCGTGACAGGGGGCAAAGCTTTCTTT

V: TRBV3-1/TRBV3-2
J: TRBJ2-3
size: NA
D: TRBD2
CDR3: CASSRSGSVGDTQYF
DNA: TGTGCCAGCAGCCGAAGCGGGAGTGTCGGAGATACGCAGTATTTT

V: TRBV27
J: TRBJ1-4
size: NA
D: NA
CDR3: CASSLGGENEKLFF
DNA: TGTGCCAGCAGTTTAGGGGGCGAAAATGAAAAACTGTTTTTT

V: TRBV5-8
J: TRBJ1-5
size: NA
D: NA
CDR3: CASSLVRRGLNQPQHF
DNA: TGTGCCAGCAGCTTGGTGAGAAGGGGCCTCAATCAGCCCCAGCATTTT

V: TRBV24-1
J: TRBJ2-1
size: NA
D: TRBD1
CDR3: CATSDPRTGDNEQFF
DNA: TGTGCCACCAGTGATCCGCGGACAGGGGACAATGAGCAGTTCTTC

V: TRBV4-2
J: TRBJ2-7
size: once
D: TRBD2
CDR3: CASSPLRGTSAEQYF
DNA: TGTGCCAGCAGCCCCCTCCGGGGAACTAGCGCCGAGCAGTACTTC

V: TRBV10-2
J: TRBJ1-6
size: NA
D: TRBD1
CDR3: CASSSGQGGSPLHF
DNA: TGCGCCAGCAGTTCGGGACAGGGCGGTTCACCCCTCCACTTT

V: TRBV13
J: TRBJ2-2
size: NA
D: TRBD2
CDR3: CASSFATSGGASGELFF
DNA: TGTGCCAGCAGCTTTGCAACTAGCGGGGGGGCCTCCGGGGAGCTGTTTTTT

V: TRBV5-1
J: TRBJ2-1
size: few
D: NA
CDR3: CASSTDGGDEQFF
DNA: TGCGCCAGCAGCACGGACGGCGGGGATGAGCAGTTCTTC

V: TRBV2
J: TRBJ2-1
size: NA
D: NA
CDR3: CASSEEGTARHEQFF
DNA: TGTGCCAGCAGTGAAGAGGGGACTGCCCGCCATGAGCAGTTCTTC

V: TRBV3-1/TRBV3-2
J: TRBJ1-2
size: NA
D: NA
CDR3: CASSQDGQDFNYGYTF
DNA: TGTGCCAGCAGCCAAGATGGGCAGGACTTTAACTATGGCTACACCTTC

V: TRBV7-6
J: TRBJ2-7
size: NA
D: TRBD2
CDR3: CASSPASGSGYEQYF
DNA: TGTGCCAGCAGCCCAGCTAGCGGGAGTGGTTACGAGCAGTACTTC

V: TRBV7-9
J: TRBJ2-1
size: once
D: NA
CDR3: CASSFGNEQFF
DNA: TGTGCCAGCAGCTTCGGCAATGAGCAGTTCTTC

V: TRBV5-1
J: TRBJ2-7
size: NA
D: TRBD1
CDR3: CASSLVPGQGRSSYEQYF
DNA: TGCGCCAGCAGCTTAGTCCCGGGACAGGGTCGGAGCTCCTACGAGCAGTACTTC

V: TRBV7-9
J: TRBJ1-1
size: once
D: TRBD1
CDR3: CALGPRRTGERAFF
DNA: TGTGCCCTCGGCCCGAGACGGACAGGGGAAAGAGCTTTCTTT